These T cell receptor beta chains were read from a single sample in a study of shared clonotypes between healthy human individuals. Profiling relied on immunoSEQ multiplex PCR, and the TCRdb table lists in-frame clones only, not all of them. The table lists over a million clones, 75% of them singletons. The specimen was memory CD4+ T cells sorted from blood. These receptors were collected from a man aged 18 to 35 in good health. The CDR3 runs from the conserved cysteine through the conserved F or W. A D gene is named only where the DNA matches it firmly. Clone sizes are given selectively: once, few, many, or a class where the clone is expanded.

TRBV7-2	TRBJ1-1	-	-	TGTGCCAGCAGCCAAGAGAGCCCTGAAGCTTTCTTT	CASSQESPEAFF
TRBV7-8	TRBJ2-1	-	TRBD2	TGTGCCAGCAGCTTCGGGGGGGGTATGGATGAGCAGTTCTTC	CASSFGGGMDEQFF
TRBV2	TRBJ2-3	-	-	TGTGCCAGCAGTGGCGCAGTCACAGATACGCAGTATTTT	CASSGAVTDTQYF
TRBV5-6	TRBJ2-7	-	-	TGTGCCAGCAGCTCGGCAGTCTACGAGCAGTACTTC	CASSSAVYEQYF
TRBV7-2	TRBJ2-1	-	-	TGTGCCAGCAGCTCTGCCAGGGAAAGGGTTGAGCAGTTCTTC	CASSSARERVEQFF
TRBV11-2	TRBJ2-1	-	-	TGTGCCACTTCGATTGAACGGACAGATGAGCAGTTCTTC	CATSIERTDEQFF
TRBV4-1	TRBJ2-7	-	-	TGCGCCAGCAGCCTACGGACACGGGGCTCCTACGAGCAGTACTTC	CASSLRTRGSYEQYF
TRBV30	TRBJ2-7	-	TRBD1	TGTGCCTGGAGTGGACAGGGGGCGGGGGAGCAGTACTTC	CAWSGQGAGEQYF
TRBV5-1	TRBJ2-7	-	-	TGCGCCAGCAGCCGGAGCTACGAGCAGTACTTC	CASSRSYEQYF
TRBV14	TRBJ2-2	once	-	TGTGCCAGCAGCCAAGGTCAATCGAACACCGGGGAGCTGTTTTTT	CASSQGQSNTGELFF
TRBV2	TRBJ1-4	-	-	TGTGCCAGCAGAGGGGGAGCAACTAATGAAAAACTGTTTTTT	CASRGGATNEKLFF
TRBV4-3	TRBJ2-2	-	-	TGCGCCAGCAGCGAAGAGGTACAAACCGGGGAGCTGTTTTTT	CASSEEVQTGELFF
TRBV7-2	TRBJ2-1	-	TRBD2	TGTGCCAGCAGTTTTAGCGGGAATGAGCAGTTCTTC	CASSFSGNEQFF
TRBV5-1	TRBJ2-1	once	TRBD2	TGCGCCAGCAGCTTGGCCGGTGCGGCGGGGGGTAATGAGCAGTTCTTC	CASSLAGAAGGNEQFF
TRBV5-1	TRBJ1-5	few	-	TGCGCCAGCAGCTTGATGCCAGGGGAGAATCAGCCCCAGCATTTT	CASSLMPGENQPQHF